A selection of T cell receptor beta chains follows, all from one sample in a study of cytomegalovirus exposure and HLA in healthy donors. This table comes from immunoSEQ multiplex PCR, and its TCRdb copy is limited to in-frame clones, with some not included. The table shows about 300,000 clones, with around 86% occurring only once. The sample consisted of PBMCs. All receptors come from a man in his forties or fifties in good health and CMV-seropositive. Each CDR3 is given with its conserved first and last residue. The D gene is left open where the match is weak. Clone size is stated in some rows and not others, as once, few, many or a class when expanded.

V gene: TRBV27
D gene: TRBD2
J gene: TRBJ2-7
clone size: NA
CDR3 protein: CASSSRLAGGSLTYEQYF
CDR3 DNA: TGTGCCAGCAGTTCGCGACTAGCGGGAGGTAGTCTGACCTACGAGCAGTATTTC

V gene: TRBV6-5
D gene: TRBD1
J gene: TRBJ1-3
clone size: NA
CDR3 protein: CASRQGNSGNTIYF
CDR3 DNA: TGTGCCAGCAGACAGGGGAACTCTGGAAACACCATATATTTT

V gene: TRBV7-3
D gene: TRBD2
J gene: TRBJ2-2
clone size: NA
CDR3 protein: CASSPSTSVGRRTGELFF
CDR3 DNA: TGTGCCAGCAGCCCTTCGACTAGCGTAGGACGTCGGACCGGGGAGCTGTTTTTT

V gene: TRBV7-9
D gene: TRBD2
J gene: TRBJ2-7
clone size: NA
CDR3 protein: CASSPELAGGYEQYF
CDR3 DNA: TGTGCCAGCAGCCCAGAGCTAGCGGGGGGCTACGAGCAGTACTTC

V gene: TRBV5-4
D gene: NA
J gene: TRBJ2-7
clone size: once
CDR3 protein: CASSLRSGPYEQYF
CDR3 DNA: TGTGCCAGCAGCTTAAGGAGCGGACCCTACGAGCAGTACTTC

V gene: TRBV28
D gene: NA
J gene: TRBJ1-5
clone size: NA
CDR3 protein: CASSLTGAGEQPQHF
CDR3 DNA: TGTGCCAGCTCTTTGACGGGTGCAGGGGAACAGCCCCAGCATTTT

V gene: TRBV7-9
D gene: TRBD1
J gene: TRBJ2-7
clone size: NA
CDR3 protein: CASSSPWQGANEQYF
CDR3 DNA: TGTGCCAGCAGCTCCCCATGGCAGGGGGCCAACGAGCAGTACTTC

V gene: TRBV28
D gene: NA
J gene: TRBJ2-1
clone size: NA
CDR3 protein: CASSHLSGHTYNEQFF
CDR3 DNA: TGTGCCAGCAGTCACCTTTCGGGACATACCTACAATGAGCAGTTCTTC

V gene: TRBV5-4
D gene: TRBD2
J gene: TRBJ2-2
clone size: NA
CDR3 protein: CASSGRTSGVTGELFF
CDR3 DNA: TGTGCCAGCAGCGGGAGGACTAGCGGGGTGACCGGGGAGCTGTTTTTT

V gene: TRBV30
D gene: NA
J gene: TRBJ1-2
clone size: NA
CDR3 protein: CAWRAAAVSGYTF
CDR3 DNA: TGTGCCTGGAGGGCGGCCGCGGTGAGTGGCTACACCTTC

V gene: TRBV2
D gene: NA
J gene: TRBJ2-7
clone size: once
CDR3 protein: CASSEIGSSYEQYF
CDR3 DNA: TGTGCCAGCAGTGAAATAGGGAGCTCCTACGAGCAGTACTTC

V gene: TRBV28
D gene: TRBD2
J gene: TRBJ2-3
clone size: NA
CDR3 protein: CASSLGTSLGRMDTQYF
CDR3 DNA: TGTGCCAGCAGTTTAGGGACTAGTCTAGGACGGATGGATACGCAGTATTTT

V gene: TRBV6-1
D gene: TRBD2
J gene: TRBJ2-1
clone size: NA
CDR3 protein: CASSVGLAGGDNEQFF
CDR3 DNA: TGTGCCAGCAGTGTTGGACTAGCCGGAGGAGACAATGAGCAGTTCTTC

V gene: TRBV4-2
D gene: NA
J gene: TRBJ2-2
clone size: NA
CDR3 protein: CASSQGRASPSWTGELFF
CDR3 DNA: TGTGCCAGCAGCCAAGGGCGGGCTAGCCCTTCGTGGACCGGGGAGCTGTTTTTT

V gene: TRBV27
D gene: TRBD2
J gene: TRBJ2-7
clone size: NA
CDR3 protein: CASSFAGGSRYEQYF
CDR3 DNA: TGTGCCAGCAGTTTTGCGGGCGGGAGTCGGTACGAGCAGTACTTC

V gene: TRBV2
D gene: TRBD2
J gene: TRBJ2-2
clone size: NA
CDR3 protein: CASLPSGSDTGELFF
CDR3 DNA: TGTGCCAGCCTTCCTAGCGGGTCAGACACCGGGGAGCTGTTTTTT

V gene: TRBV9
D gene: TRBD1
J gene: TRBJ2-5
clone size: NA
CDR3 protein: CASSVAQGNRAETQYF
CDR3 DNA: TGTGCCAGCAGCGTAGCACAGGGGAATCGAGCGGAGACCCAGTACTTC

V gene: TRBV5-4
D gene: NA
J gene: TRBJ2-7
clone size: NA
CDR3 protein: CASSFGNYEQYF
CDR3 DNA: TGTGCCAGCAGCTTCGGTAACTACGAGCAGTACTTC

V gene: TRBV27
D gene: TRBD1
J gene: TRBJ1-2
clone size: NA
CDR3 protein: CASRDRGHGYTF
CDR3 DNA: TGTGCCAGCAGGGACAGGGGCCATGGCTACACCTTC

V gene: TRBV12-5
D gene: TRBD1
J gene: TRBJ2-1
clone size: NA
CDR3 protein: CASGLVGDREANEQFF
CDR3 DNA: TGTGCTAGTGGTTTGGTAGGGGACAGGGAGGCCAATGAGCAGTTCTTC

V gene: TRBV5-5
D gene: NA
J gene: TRBJ1-1
clone size: NA
CDR3 protein: CASSGMTGVNTEAFF
CDR3 DNA: TGTGCCAGCAGCGGGATGACAGGAGTGAACACTGAAGCTTTCTTT

V gene: TRBV19
D gene: NA
J gene: TRBJ2-7
clone size: NA
CDR3 protein: CASSGYAAPAEEQYF
CDR3 DNA: TGTGCCAGTAGTGGGTACGCAGCCCCGGCGGAAGAGCAGTACTTC

V gene: TRBV20-1
D gene: NA
J gene: TRBJ2-1
clone size: NA
CDR3 protein: CSARHYNEQFF
CDR3 DNA: TGCAGTGCTAGACACTACAATGAGCAGTTCTTC

V gene: TRBV7-3
D gene: NA
J gene: TRBJ2-1
clone size: few
CDR3 protein: CASSSVSYNEQFF
CDR3 DNA: TGTGCCAGCAGCTCGGTCTCCTACAATGAGCAGTTCTTC

V gene: TRBV6-5
D gene: NA
J gene: TRBJ2-7
clone size: few
CDR3 protein: CASSYLYEQYF
CDR3 DNA: TGTGCCAGCAGTTATCTTTACGAGCAGTACTTC

V gene: TRBV5-1
D gene: TRBD1
J gene: TRBJ1-2
clone size: NA
CDR3 protein: CASSRTGGAGYGYTF
CDR3 DNA: TGCGCCAGCAGCCGGACAGGGGGCGCTGGCTATGGCTACACCTTC

V gene: TRBV7-8
D gene: TRBD2
J gene: TRBJ2-7
clone size: NA
CDR3 protein: CASTRTSGNYEQYF
CDR3 DNA: TGTGCCAGCACCAGGACTAGCGGGAACTACGAGCAGTACTTC

V gene: TRBV2
D gene: TRBD1
J gene: TRBJ2-6
clone size: NA
CDR3 protein: CASRRDRGSGANVLTF
CDR3 DNA: TGTGCCAGCCGCCGGGACAGGGGCTCTGGGGCCAACGTCCTGACTTTC

V gene: TRBV5-1
D gene: NA
J gene: TRBJ2-5
clone size: NA
CDR3 protein: CASSYLLGRGTQGTQYF
CDR3 DNA: TGCGCCAGCAGCTACCTCCTGGGCAGGGGCACCCAAGGGACCCAGTACTTC

V gene: TRBV19
D gene: NA
J gene: TRBJ1-1
clone size: NA
CDR3 protein: CATKPTRGNTEAFF
CDR3 DNA: TGTGCCACCAAGCCGACTCGGGGGAACACTGAAGCTTTCTTT

V gene: TRBV11-2
D gene: TRBD1
J gene: TRBJ2-7
clone size: NA
CDR3 protein: CASSLTGTGFYEQYF
CDR3 DNA: TGTGCCAGCAGCCTCACCGGGACAGGGTTTTACGAGCAGTACTTC

V gene: TRBV5-6
D gene: NA
J gene: TRBJ1-2
clone size: NA
CDR3 protein: CASSPQDRRHYGYTF
CDR3 DNA: TGTGCCAGCAGCCCACAGGACCGCCGACACTATGGCTACACCTTC

V gene: TRBV5-4
D gene: TRBD1
J gene: TRBJ2-5
clone size: NA
CDR3 protein: CASSLGDRAKETQYF
CDR3 DNA: TGTGCCAGCAGCTTGGGGGACAGGGCGAAAGAGACCCAGTACTTC

V gene: TRBV19
D gene: TRBD1
J gene: TRBJ1-5
clone size: NA
CDR3 protein: CASDTGGFQPQHF
CDR3 DNA: TGTGCCAGTGATACAGGGGGCTTTCAGCCCCAGCATTTT

V gene: TRBV7-9
D gene: TRBD1
J gene: TRBJ2-3
clone size: NA
CDR3 protein: CASSEGGQGSTDTQYF
CDR3 DNA: TGTGCCAGCAGCGAAGGGGGACAGGGGAGCACAGATACGCAGTATTTT

V gene: TRBV5-6
D gene: NA
J gene: TRBJ1-1
clone size: once
CDR3 protein: CASSPLGGRAFF
CDR3 DNA: TGTGCCAGCAGCCCCCTGGGGGGTAGGGCTTTCTTT

V gene: TRBV7-2
D gene: TRBD2
J gene: TRBJ2-5
clone size: few
CDR3 protein: CASSATSGSMFETQYF
CDR3 DNA: TGTGCCAGCAGCGCCACTAGCGGGAGTATGTTCGAGACCCAGTACTTC

V gene: TRBV7-9
D gene: NA
J gene: TRBJ2-3
clone size: NA
CDR3 protein: CASSQGGFGGYTDTQYF
CDR3 DNA: TGTGCCAGCAGCCAGGGGGGCTTCGGTGGTTACACAGATACGCAGTATTTT

V gene: TRBV27
D gene: NA
J gene: TRBJ2-7
clone size: once
CDR3 protein: CASSLSYSSYEQYF
CDR3 DNA: TGTGCCAGCAGTTTATCCTACAGCTCCTACGAGCAGTACTTC

V gene: TRBV2
D gene: TRBD1
J gene: TRBJ1-1
clone size: NA
CDR3 protein: CASRPRQGPDTEAFF
CDR3 DNA: TGTGCCAGCCGTCCTAGACAGGGGCCGGACACTGAAGCTTTCTTT

V gene: TRBV5-1
D gene: TRBD2
J gene: TRBJ2-5
clone size: NA
CDR3 protein: CASSRLAVQETQYF
CDR3 DNA: TGCGCCAGCAGCCGACTAGCGGTCCAAGAGACCCAGTACTTC

V gene: TRBV7-3
D gene: NA
J gene: TRBJ2-3
clone size: NA
CDR3 protein: CASSLTTASTDTQYF
CDR3 DNA: TGTGCCAGCAGCTTAACCACTGCGAGCACAGATACGCAGTATTTT

V gene: TRBV7-3
D gene: NA
J gene: TRBJ1-1
clone size: NA
CDR3 protein: CASSLLSGTEAFF
CDR3 DNA: TGTGCCAGCAGCCTCCTGTCAGGGACTGAAGCTTTCTTT

V gene: TRBV7-2
D gene: TRBD1
J gene: TRBJ2-7
clone size: NA
CDR3 protein: CASSFGQGTYEQYF
CDR3 DNA: TGTGCCAGCAGCTTCGGACAGGGGACCTACGAGCAGTACTTC

V gene: TRBV15
D gene: TRBD1
J gene: TRBJ2-7
clone size: NA
CDR3 protein: CATSVGGQAYEQYF
CDR3 DNA: TGTGCCACCAGCGTTGGGGGACAGGCCTACGAGCAGTACTTC

V gene: TRBV7-9
D gene: NA
J gene: TRBJ2-7
clone size: NA
CDR3 protein: CASSHRDSFSGTAYEQYF
CDR3 DNA: TGTGCCAGCAGCCACCGGGACAGCTTTAGCGGGACAGCCTACGAGCAGTACTTC

V gene: TRBV10-1
D gene: NA
J gene: TRBJ1-1
clone size: few
CDR3 protein: CARTFEAFF
CDR3 DNA: TGCGCCAGAACATTTGAAGCTTTCTTT

V gene: TRBV19
D gene: TRBD1
J gene: TRBJ1-2
clone size: NA
CDR3 protein: CASTPTGYLNYGYTF
CDR3 DNA: TGTGCCAGTACCCCGACAGGGTACCTAAACTATGGCTACACCTTC

V gene: TRBV19
D gene: TRBD2
J gene: TRBJ2-1
clone size: NA
CDR3 protein: CAASPAGVGNEQFF
CDR3 DNA: TGTGCCGCTTCTCCCGCGGGAGTCGGTAATGAGCAGTTCTTC

V gene: TRBV11-2
D gene: NA
J gene: TRBJ1-1
clone size: NA
CDR3 protein: CASSLGGRTEAFF
CDR3 DNA: TGTGCCAGCAGCTTAGGAGGGCGTACTGAAGCTTTCTTT

V gene: TRBV13
D gene: TRBD2
J gene: TRBJ2-1
clone size: NA
CDR3 protein: CASSLGLWTSGTAEQFF
CDR3 DNA: TGTGCCAGCAGCTTAGGCCTCTGGACTAGCGGGACGGCTGAGCAGTTCTTC

V gene: TRBV7-9
D gene: NA
J gene: TRBJ2-2
clone size: once
CDR3 protein: CASSSWDGGKGELFF
CDR3 DNA: TGTGCCAGCAGCTCCTGGGACGGCGGGAAAGGGGAGCTGTTTTTT

V gene: TRBV29-1
D gene: NA
J gene: TRBJ2-7
clone size: NA
CDR3 protein: CSVMAGYYEQYF
CDR3 DNA: TGCAGCGTCATGGCAGGTTACTACGAGCAGTACTTC

V gene: TRBV27
D gene: TRBD1
J gene: TRBJ2-5
clone size: NA
CDR3 protein: CASRGQGETQYF
CDR3 DNA: TGTGCCAGCCGGGGACAGGGAGAGACCCAGTACTTC

V gene: TRBV6-1
D gene: TRBD1
J gene: TRBJ1-2
clone size: once
CDR3 protein: CASSGTGAGRNYGYTF
CDR3 DNA: TGTGCCAGCAGTGGGACAGGGGCAGGGCGTAACTATGGCTACACCTTC

V gene: TRBV11-2
D gene: NA
J gene: TRBJ1-1
clone size: NA
CDR3 protein: CASSSRGGIRKTEAFF
CDR3 DNA: TGTGCCAGCAGCTCGCGGGGGGGTATCAGGAAAACTGAAGCTTTCTTT